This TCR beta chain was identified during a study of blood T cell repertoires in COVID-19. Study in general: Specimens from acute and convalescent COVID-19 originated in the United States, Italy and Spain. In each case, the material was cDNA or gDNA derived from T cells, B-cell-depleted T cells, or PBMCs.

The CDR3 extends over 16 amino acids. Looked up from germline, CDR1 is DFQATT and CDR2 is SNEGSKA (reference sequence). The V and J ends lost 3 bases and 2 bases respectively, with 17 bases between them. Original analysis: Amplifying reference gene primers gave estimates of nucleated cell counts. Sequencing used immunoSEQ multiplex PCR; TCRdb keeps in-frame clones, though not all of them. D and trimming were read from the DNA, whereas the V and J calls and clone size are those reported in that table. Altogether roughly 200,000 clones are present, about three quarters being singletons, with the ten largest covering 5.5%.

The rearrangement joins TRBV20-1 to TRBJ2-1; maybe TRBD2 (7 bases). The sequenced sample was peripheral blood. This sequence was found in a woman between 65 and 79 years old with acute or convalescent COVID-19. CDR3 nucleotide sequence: TGCAGTGCTAGTCTTTGGGGGAGGGGGACCTACAATGAGCAGTTCTTC. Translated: CSASLWGRGTYNEQFF.